The 24 T cell receptor beta chains listed next were all sequenced from one sample in a study of shared clonotypes between healthy human individuals (dated by TCRdb to 2019 to 2021). CD8 naive samples were CD45RO-negative cells positively selected for CCR7, giving a CD45RA+CCR7+ population that excluded TemRA cells. Receptor libraries were prepared by the immunoSEQ multiplex PCR assay. In its TCRdb copy, this immuneACCESS table keeps in-frame sequences only and misses some clones. Where compared with another copy, unresolved V genes explain less than half of these, and the others have no known cause. The sample data list roughly 2 million clones, and approximately 95% of these were observed just once. About 1.1% of the sample is in the top ten clones. Sequencing was performed on naive CD8+ T cells sorted from blood. The cell subset or site label of this sample denotes: CD45RA+CCR7+. The receptors here all came from a young man in good health.

The chain links TRBV2 to TRBJ2-1; 11 nucleotides agree with TRBD2. V lost 1 base to trimming and J lost 6 bases; unmatched junction nucleotides: 8. Germline V gives CDR1 SNHLY, CDR2 FYNNEI. CDR3 length: 17 amino acids. The CDR3 DNA reads TGTGCCAGCAGTGAAGAGCTAGCGGGAGGATTTCTCAATGAGCAGTTCTTC. Protein sequence: CASSEELAGGFLNEQFF.

This chain connects TRBV5-1 to TRBJ2-3, with no clear D. Germline loops: CDR1 SGHRS, CDR2 YFSETQ. The CDR3 loop spans 14 amino acids. Trimming stripped 4 bases from V and 5 bases from J, with 14 bases between. CDR3: CASSRRADLDTQYF. CDR3 nucleotide sequence: TGCGCCAGCAGCCGCCGCGCCGACCTAGATACGCAGTATTTT.

The rearrangement uses TRBV4-3 and TRBJ2-1; 11 nucleotides line up with TRBD2. The germline V gene encodes CDR1 LGHNA and CDR2 YSLEER. The CDR3 has 16 amino acids. Trimming at V came to 3 bases and at J to 6 bases, leaving 7 bases not matched to a gene. The CDR3 protein is CASSQVTSGISNEQFF. CDR3 bases: TGCGCCAGCAGCCAGGTGACTAGCGGGATATCCAATGAGCAGTTCTTC.

The sample holds one count of this clone. This chain joins TRBV2 and TRBJ1-4; no clear D gene. The germline V and J ends were trimmed by 8 bases and 3 bases, with 16 bases remaining between them. The CDR3 has 15 residues. Germline V gives CDR1 SNHLY, CDR2 FYNNEI. CDR3 nucleotide sequence: TGTGCCAGCGGGAGCCCTACGGGCTCTAATGAAAAACTGTTTTTT. Its translation is CASGSPTGSNEKLFF.

This chain uses TRBV10-2 with TRBJ2-1; D assignment may be TRBD1 or TRBD2 (7 bases each). Looked up from germline, CDR1 is WSHSY and CDR2 is SAAADI. The V end was cut by 5 bases, the J end by 7 bases, with 12 bases between. The CDR3 runs 13 residues. CDR3 residues: CASSPQGGNEQFF. CDR3 DNA: TGCGCCAGCAGTCCTCAGGGGGGGAATGAGCAGTTCTTC.

The rearrangement links TRBV6-5 to TRBJ2-7; D may be TRBD2 (5 bases). Germline lookup yields CDR1 MNHEY and CDR2 SVGAGI. The CDR3 contains 16 residues. V lost 3 bases and J 3 bases, leaving 18 bases between the germline ends. The CDR3 DNA reads as TGTGCCAGCAGTTATAGTCGGGATCAGTGGGACTACGAGCAGTACTTC. Translating gives CASSYSRDQWDYEQYF.

V is TRBV27 and J is TRBJ1-1; 7 bases align to TRBD1. There are 15 residues in the CDR3. Germline CDR1 reads MNHEY; CDR2 reads SMNVEV (reference sequence). Trimming cost V 7 bases and J 4 bases; bases outside gene matches: 12. The CDR3, as DNA: TGTGCCAGCACCCTACGCGAGGGGGCTTCCACTGAAGCTTTCTTT. Encoded protein: CASTLREGASTEAFF.

The chain has TRBV19 and TRBJ2-7; D is tentatively TRBD1 or TRBD2 (5 bases each). This CDR3 comprises 13 residues. The V end lost 5 bases, the J end lost 6 bases, and 14 bases lay between the germline ends. CDR1 and CDR2 (germline): LNHDA, SQIVND (reference sequence). CDR3 region: CASSQPGTSEQYF. CDR3 in DNA: TGTGCCAGTAGTCAGCCGGGGACCTCCGAGCAGTACTTC.

This clone was counted a few times. This chain uses TRBV19 with TRBJ2-7; 8 bases map to TRBD2. In germline, CDR1 is LNHDA, CDR2 SQIVND (reference sequence). The CDR3 is made up of 14 amino acids. The V and J ends lost 3 bases and 2 bases, in that order; junction bases with no gene match: 3. DNA of the CDR3: TGTGCCAGTAGTATGACTAGCGCTACCTACGAGCAGTACTTC. This codes for CASSMTSATYEQYF. Supplemented by reference TRBV19 and TRBJ2-7, the full variable domain reads DGGITQSPKYLFRKEGQNVTLSCEQNLNHDAMYWYRQDPGQGLRLIYYSQIVNDFQKGDIAEGYSVSREKKESFPLTVTSAQKNPTAFYLCASSMTSATYEQYFGPGTRLTVT.

V and J are TRBV7-9 and TRBJ1-6; D is perhaps TRBD1 (5 bases). Deletions cut 2 bases from V and 8 bases from J, with 10 bases between. The CDR3 runs to 14 residues. Germline V gene data show CDR1 as SEHNR and CDR2 as FQNEAQ (reference sequence). The chain's CDR3 is CASSLFGGDSPLHF. CDR3 in DNA: TGTGCCAGCAGCTTATTTGGGGGGGATTCACCCCTCCACTTT.

V usage is TRBV5-6 and J usage is TRBJ2-2; TRBD1 or TRBD2 may be the D gene (5 bases each). This CDR3 is built from 14 residues. Germline lookup yields CDR1 SGHDT and CDR2 YYEEEE. V lost 3 bases and J 6 bases, leaving 12 bases between the germline ends. CDR3 DNA sequence: TGTGCCAGCAGCTGGGGGACGCCGGCCGGGGAGCTGTTTTTT. Translated, it gives CASSWGTPAGELFF.

This chain uses TRBV4-3 with TRBJ2-2, with 9 positions matching TRBD1. The length of the CDR3 is 17 residues. After removal of 4 bases from V and 4 bases from J, the junction contained 10 bases not matched to a gene. Per the germline V gene, CDR1 is LGHNA and CDR2 is YSLEER. CDR3 sequence: CASSPDIGTGSTGELFF. For the CDR3, the DNA is TGCGCCAGCAGCCCCGACATCGGGACAGGGTCCACCGGGGAGCTGTTTTTT.

Concerning this clone itself: A read error is possible here, since a much larger clone lies one base away. The sample contains more than one DNA sequence encoding this CDR3. The chain has TRBV9 and TRBJ1-1, with TRBD1 as a possible D gene (5 bases). V was trimmed by 2 bases and J by 4 bases, leaving 9 bases between them. The CDR3 loop spans 13 amino acids. Germline values: CDR1 SGDLS, CDR2 YYNGEE. The CDR3 loop is CASSVGGTTEAFF. The CDR3, as DNA: TGTGCCAGCAGCGTCGGGGGGACCACTGAAGCTTTCTTT.

The rearrangement links TRBV9 to TRBJ2-1, with TRBD2 matching 7 bases. The CDR3 length is 13 residues. Per germline, CDR1 SGDLS and CDR2 YYNGEE. The V and J ends lost 4 bases and 14 bases, in that order; junction bases with no gene match: 12. The CDR3 region has the DNA TGTGCCAGCAGCCCTCGTACGCTCCGGGGGGAGTTCTTC. Its protein product is CASSPRTLRGEFF. The full variable domain, with the rest looked up from reference TRBV9 and TRBJ2-1, is DSGVTQTPKHLITATGQRVTLRCSPRSGDLSVYWYQQSLDQGLQFLIQYYNGEERAKGNILERFSAQQFPDLHSELNLSSLELGDSALYFCASSPRTLRGEFFGPGTRLTVL.

The chain carries TRBV6-5 and TRBJ1-1; D ambiguous. Germline loops: CDR1 MNHEY, CDR2 SVGAGI. This CDR3 contains 15 residues. Trimming removed 5 bases at V and 4 bases at J, with 17 bases between. CDR3 nucleotide sequence: TGTGCCAGCAGTCTGGATACAGACTCATTCACTGAAGCTTTCTTT. Its protein product is CASSLDTDSFTEAFF.

Turning to this clone: This CDR3 is also generated by other DNA sequences in the sample. V is TRBV19 and J is TRBJ2-7; D uncertain. This CDR3 is 14 amino acids long. Trimming took off 0 bases at V and 4 bases at J, with 10 bases between the two ends. The germline V gene encodes CDR1 LNHDA and CDR2 SQIVND (reference sequence). The DNA for the CDR3 is TGTGCCAGTAGTATAGATCTCGAACAGTACGAGCAGTACTTC. Encoded protein: CASSIDLEQYEQYF.

The chain links TRBV4-1 to TRBJ1-5; D gene unclear. Trimming took off 1 base at V and 0 bases at J, with 7 bases between the two ends. Germline values: CDR1 MGHRA, CDR2 YSYEKL. CDR3 length equals 15 residues. This chain's CDR3 is CASSQAGSSNQPQHF. CDR3 nucleotides: TGCGCCAGCAGCCAAGCGGGATCTAGCAATCAGCCCCAGCATTTT.

The chain recombines TRBV15 with TRBJ1-6; unclear D gene. CDR3 length: 16 amino acids. The germline gives CDR1 LNHNV, CDR2 YYDKDF (reference sequence). V was trimmed by 4 bases and J by 0 bases, leaving 10 bases between them. CDR3 sequence: CATSTAPSSYNSPLHF. DNA of the CDR3: TGTGCCACCAGCACAGCACCGAGCTCCTATAATTCACCCCTCCACTTT.

The rearrangement joins TRBV9 to TRBJ2-3; D is undetermined. CDR3 length equals 14 residues. The germline CDR1 and CDR2 sequences are SGDLS and YYNGEE. V lost 3 bases and J 2 bases, leaving 10 bases between the germline ends. DNA for the CDR3: TGTGCCAGCAGCGGGGGATCCAACACAGATACGCAGTATTTT. Encoded protein: CASSGGSNTDTQYF.

V gene TRBV9 combines with J gene TRBJ2-1, with 7 nucleotides matching TRBD2. J gave up 10 bases and V 4 bases, and 14 bases lay outside the gene matches. The CDR3 is 15 amino acids. The V gene's germline CDR1 is SGDLS and CDR2 YYNGEE. In DNA, the CDR3 is TGTGCCAGCAGCCCTCAACGGAGGGAGGGCATGGAGCAGTTCTTC. Residues: CASSPQRREGMEQFF.

This chain connects TRBV11-2 to TRBJ1-4; weak D call: TRBD1 (6 bases). CDR1 is SGHAT and CDR2 is FQNNGV in the germline V gene. The CDR3 runs to 14 residues. V was trimmed by 1 base and J by 7 bases, leaving 10 bases between them. The CDR3 DNA sequence: TGTGCCAGCAGCTTAGCAGGGGCGCGTGAAAAACTGTTTTTT. It yields the protein CASSLAGAREKLFF.

The V and J genes are TRBV5-1 and TRBJ2-1, with 7 bases that match TRBD1. Germline-derived CDR1 and CDR2 are SGHRS and YFSETQ. The CDR3 is 14 residues long. Unmatched junction bases numbered 3, after V lost 4 bases and J lost 2 bases. The CDR3 coding sequence is TGCGCCAGCAGCATGGGGACAGCCTACAATGAGCAGTTCTTC. This encodes CASSMGTAYNEQFF.

CDR3 residues: CASMKDREGDEKLFF. The CDR3 nucleotides read TGTGCCAGTATGAAGGACAGGGAGGGCGATGAAAAACTGTTTTTT. The rearrangement links TRBV19 to TRBJ1-4; 8 nucleotides agree with TRBD1. The germline gives CDR1 LNHDA, CDR2 SQIVND (reference sequence). V gave up 7 bases and J gave up 6 bases; unmatched junction bases: 10. CDR3 length equals 15 residues.

The CDR3, as DNA: TGCGCCAGCAGCTTGTTGGGGCAGGGTTCCTACAATGAGCAGTTCTTC. Its translation: CASSLLGQGSYNEQFF. The rearrangement uses TRBV5-1 and TRBJ2-1; the D gene is possibly TRBD1 (5 bases). The CDR3 is made up of 16 amino acids. Deletions cut 1 base from V and 1 base from J, with 12 bases between. Germline V gene sequence: CDR1 SGHRS, CDR2 YFSETQ.